Sequencing of this T cell receptor beta chain was carried out in a study of regulatory T cells in long-lasting Graves disease. This clonotype has a count of ten or more. The TCR beta library used iRepertoire HTBI primers with Arm-PCR amplification of CDR3. TCRdb used MiXCR to reprocess the multiplex PCR reads, holding one entry per CDR3 protein. The sample records about 430,000 distinct CDR3 sequences, about 15% being singletons. Germline-derived CDR1 and CDR2 are MNHEY and SVGAGI. This CDR3 has 16 amino acids. Trimming cost V 0 bases and J 7 bases; bases outside gene matches: 8. As for time point: newly diagnosed GD, antithyroid drugs for less than 3 months. TCR sequences were obtained from RNA taken from PBMCs. The data were also submitted as part of a second study, on T cells in Graves' hyperthyroidism and ophthalmopathy.

The sample in question was peripheral blood mononuclear cells (PBMCs), obtained at new diagnosis, from a patient treated with antithyroid drugs. This clonotype originated in a woman aged 40 to 49 with Graves disease. This sequence joins TRBV6-5 and TRBJ2-1; 8 bases agree with TRBD2. Here the CDR3 DNA reads TGTGCCAGCAGTTACTCTGTTAGCGGGGTGAAAAATGAGCAGTTCTTC. Amino acids: CASSYSVSGVKNEQFF.